One and the same sample provided the 9 T cell receptor beta chains below, sequenced in a study of blood T cell repertoires in COVID-19. Using immunoSEQ multiplex PCR, the repertoire was profiled, and TCRdb retains in-frame clones only, with some absent. The table shows about 74,000 clones, with just over 85% occurring only once. The sample comprised peripheral blood. Source of these receptors: a woman of 80 years or more with active or convalescent COVID-19.

The genes are TRBV19 and TRBJ1-2; 9 bases align to TRBD1. From germline, CDR1 is LNHDA and CDR2 SQIVND (reference sequence). V lost 5 bases and J lost 8; bases outside the gene matches: 6. This CDR3 contains 13 residues. CDR3 in amino acids: CASSRQGEYGYTF. The CDR3 DNA is TGTGCCAGTAGTCGACAGGGGGAGTACGGCTACACCTTC.

The chain combines TRBV18 with TRBJ2-7, with 7 bases that match TRBD1. Germline CDR1 reads KGHSH; CDR2 reads LQKENI. Trimming took 4 bases from V and 1 from J; bases not matched to a gene: 1. The CDR3 sequence is 13 residues long. The CDR3 loop reads CASSRDRSYEQYF. In DNA, the CDR3 is TGTGCCAGCTCACGGGACAGATCCTACGAGCAGTACTTC.

The chain recombines TRBV19 with TRBJ1-5, with D unresolved. V lost 4 bases and J lost 2, with 9 bases in between. The CDR3 runs 14 residues. Germline CDR1 reads LNHDA; CDR2 reads SQIVND (reference sequence). The CDR3 protein is CASSSLYGNQPQHF. The CDR3 nucleotides are TGTGCCAGTAGTAGTCTCTACGGCAATCAGCCCCAGCATTTT.

The chain carries TRBV6-2 or TRBV6-3 and TRBJ1-4, with D possibly TRBD1 on 6 matching bases. Germline V gene data show CDR1 as MNHEY and CDR2 as SVGEGT. The CDR3 runs 15 residues. The V gene lost 4 bases and the J gene lost 7 bases, with 16 bases spanning the gap. The CDR3 DNA reads as TGTGCCAGCAGTTCAGGGACACCTGGGACTGAAAAACTGTTTTTT. The encoded protein is CASSSGTPGTEKLFF.

The chain combines TRBV5-1 with TRBJ2-7; D may be TRBD1 (6 bases). CDR1 is SGHRS, CDR2 YFSETQ, per germline. V was shortened by 4 bases and J by 3 bases, with 20 bases between the two germline ends. The CDR3 sequence is 16 residues long. CDR3 amino acids: CASSLGPPQGHYEQYF. The CDR3 nucleotides are TGCGCCAGCAGCCTGGGGCCCCCGCAGGGGCACTACGAGCAGTACTTC.

The chain combines TRBV18 with TRBJ2-1, with D perhaps TRBD1 (5 bases). Germline values: CDR1 KGHSH, CDR2 LQKENI. CDR3 length: 17 amino acids. V was cut by 4 bases and J by 8 bases, with 24 bases left in between. CDR3 in amino acids: CASSRVALRGMWDEQFF. For the CDR3, the DNA is TGTGCCAGCTCACGGGTAGCACTAAGGGGCATGTGGGATGAGCAGTTCTTC. The entire variable domain, with the rest obtained from reference TRBV18 and TRBJ2-1, is as follows: NAGVMQNPRHLVRRRGQEARLRCSPMKGHSHVYWYRQLPEEGLKFMVYLQKENIIDESGMPKERFSAEFPKEGPSILRIQQVVRGDSAAYFCASSRVALRGMWDEQFFGPGTRLTVL.

The chain recombines TRBV27 with TRBJ1-2; 9 bases map to TRBD1. CDR3 length: 14 amino acids. CDR1 and CDR2 (germline): MNHEY, SMNVEV (reference sequence). V shed 6 bases, J shed 7 bases, and the junction held 9 bases outside the gene matches. CDR3 DNA: TGTGCCAGCAGGTACCGGGACAGGGAGGGTGGCTACACCTTC. Translated, it gives CASRYRDREGGYTF.

The CDR3 region is CASSLEGGGQAFF. The CDR3 DNA reads TGTGCCAGCAGTTTAGAAGGGGGCGGTCAAGCTTTCTTT. The chain links TRBV27 to TRBJ1-1; 7 positions agree with TRBD1. Unmatched junction bases numbered 6, after V lost 2 bases and J lost 9 bases. Per germline, CDR1 MNHEY and CDR2 SMNVEV (reference sequence). The CDR3 has 13 residues.

The table lists this clone with a count of one. The J gene is TRBJ1-4, the V gene TRBV19; D gene uncertain. The CDR3 contains 15 residues. Germline values: CDR1 LNHDA, CDR2 SQIVND (reference sequence). V dropped 3 bases and J dropped 0 bases, with 8 bases sitting between them. This CDR3 reads CASSMRVATNEKLFF. The CDR3 nucleotides read TGTGCCAGTAGTATGCGTGTGGCAACTAATGAAAAACTGTTTTTT.